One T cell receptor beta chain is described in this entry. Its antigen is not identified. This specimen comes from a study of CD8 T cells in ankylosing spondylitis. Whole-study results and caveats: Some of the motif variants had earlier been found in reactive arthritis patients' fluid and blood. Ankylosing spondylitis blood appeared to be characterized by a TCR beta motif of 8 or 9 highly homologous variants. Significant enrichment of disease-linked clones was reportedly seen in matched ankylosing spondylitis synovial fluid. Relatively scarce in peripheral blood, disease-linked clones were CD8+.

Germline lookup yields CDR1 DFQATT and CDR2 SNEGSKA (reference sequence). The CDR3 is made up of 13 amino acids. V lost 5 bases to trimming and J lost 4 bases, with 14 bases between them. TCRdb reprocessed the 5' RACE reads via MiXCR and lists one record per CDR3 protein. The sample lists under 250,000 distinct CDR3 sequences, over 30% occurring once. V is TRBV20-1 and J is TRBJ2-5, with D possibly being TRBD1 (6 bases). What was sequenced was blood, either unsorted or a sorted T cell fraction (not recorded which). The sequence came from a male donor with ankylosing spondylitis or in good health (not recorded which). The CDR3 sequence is CSAEGVIRETQYF. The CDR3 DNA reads TGCAGTGCTGAGGGGGTCATCCGAGAGACCCAGTACTTC.